This is a list of T cell receptor beta chains from one sample in a study of shared clonotypes between healthy human individuals. Generated by immunoSEQ multiplex PCR, the TCRdb table keeps only in-frame clones and is missing some. This table holds about 2.2 million clones, roughly 95% found once. Input material: naive CD8+ T cells from PBMCs. The receptors here all came from a man between 18 and 29 years old in good health. Some clones in this sample may be carry-over from other donors' samples. Both conserved end residues are trimmed from each CDR3. The order of the fields is V gene, J gene, CDR3 protein.

TRBV27	TRBJ1-2	ASRPDRGVKSNYGYT
TRBV27	TRBJ2-5	ASSLSRGRQETQY
TRBV27	TRBJ2-3	ASSPLRDTQY
TRBV2	TRBJ2-5	ASRAYSGRVGETQY
TRBV11-2	TRBJ2-1	ASSSGWKGYNEQF
TRBV27	TRBJ2-2	ASRPLRQLNTGELF
TRBV5-4	TRBJ2-7	ASSVGTGVTYEQY
TRBV6-5	TRBJ1-2	ASSWTIGSNYGYT
TRBV6-5	TRBJ2-7	ASSYDKGRYEQY
TRBV27	TRBJ2-1	ASNTLLGNEQF
TRBV9	TRBJ2-3	ASSSGQGTTDTQY
TRBV7-9	TRBJ2-5	ASSPRQGRETQY
TRBV19	TRBJ2-1	ASSHPSGSYNEQF
TRBV2	TRBJ1-1	AGPGGVTEAF
TRBV27	TRBJ1-2	ASSPTGANYGYT
TRBV7-9	TRBJ2-3	ASRWDSTDTQY
TRBV15	TRBJ2-1	ATRPGGYRGSYNEQF
TRBV9	TRBJ2-1	ASSQGASGNEQF
TRBV5-6	TRBJ2-2	ASSWTGDQFPPNTGELF
TRBV14	TRBJ2-6	ASSQEGDPYASGANVLT
TRBV6-5	TRBJ1-4	ASSYSDVTNEKLF
TRBV7-6	TRBJ2-3	ASSLVGPEETTDTQY
TRBV30	TRBJ1-1	AWSHTGATEAF